The clone carrying this TCR beta chain was observed many times. The source of the sample is a study of beta chain features in type 1 diabetes. V trimming: 5 bases; J trimming: 7 bases; junction bases outside the gene matches: 3. Per the germline V gene, CDR1 is SGHTA and CDR2 is FQGNSA. CDR3 length: 12 amino acids. Isolated RNA was reverse transcribed in full, so expressed TCRB transcripts were sequenced. Profiled with immunoSEQ multiplex PCR; TCRdb holds only in-frame clones, not every one. The sample lists roughly 250,000 clones; 9.6% were seen once. The chain couples TRBV7-2 to TRBJ1-2; TRBD1 matches at 8 bases. This clonotype was obtained from a woman between 18 and 29 years old in good health. Material for sequencing was naive CD4+ T cells from blood. CDR3 residues: CASSRTGFGYTF. CDR3 nucleotides: TGTGCCAGCAGCCGGACAGGGTTTGGCTACACCTTC.